This is a list of T cell receptor beta chains from one sample in a study of blood T cell repertoires in COVID-19. Assay: immunoSEQ multiplex PCR; the TCRdb copy retains only in-frame clones and omits some. The sample lists around 300,000 clones, almost 85% occurring once. Sequencing input: peripheral blood. The receptors derive from a human donor in a cohort sampled during active COVID-19. CDR3s include the opening cysteine and the closing phenylalanine or tryptophan. The D gene is left open where the match is weak. The size of a clone is reported for some rows only, either as once, few or many, or as a class for expanded clones.

J | size | D | V | DNA | CDR3
TRBJ1-6 | few | TRBD1 | TRBV19 | TGTGCCAGTAGTATATTATCCGGGGGACAGGCGACTTCACCCCTCCACTTT | CASSILSGGQATSPLHF
TRBJ1-6 | . | . | TRBV18 | TGTGCCAGCTCACTCTCCGTATCCTATAATTCACCCCTCCACTTT | CASSLSVSYNSPLHF
TRBJ1-2 | . | . | TRBV9 | TGTGCCAGCAGCGCCAGGGCTGGCTACACCTTC | CASSARAGYTF
TRBJ2-1 | . | TRBD2 | TRBV7-8 | TGTGCCAGCAGCTCCCCTTCCGCATTGGGACTAGCGGGGCTTAATGAGCAGTTCTTC | CASSSPSALGLAGLNEQFF
TRBJ1-2 | . | TRBD1 | TRBV29-1 | TGCAGCGTTTACAGGGACAGCCTTTATGGCTACACCTTC | CSVYRDSLYGYTF
TRBJ1-5 | . | . | TRBV19 | TGTGCCACCCGCGGAGGTAATCAGCCCCAGCATTTT | CATRGGNQPQHF
TRBJ2-5 | . | . | TRBV5-6 | TGTGCCAGCAGCGAACTTAAAGCCTCGGAGACCCAGTACTTC | CASSELKASETQYF
TRBJ2-7 | . | TRBD1 | TRBV20-1 | TGCAGTGCTAGTGAGGGGACAGGGGTTAACGAGCAGTACTTC | CSASEGTGVNEQYF
TRBJ2-1 | . | . | TRBV12-5 | TGTGCTAGTGGGCACAGTGGCAAGGGGGATGAGCAGTTCTTC | CASGHSGKGDEQFF
TRBJ2-3 | . | TRBD2 | TRBV5-1 | TGCGCCAGCAGCTTAGATAGCGGGGGGCCAGGAGATACGCAGTATTTT | CASSLDSGGPGDTQYF
TRBJ1-5 | . | TRBD1 | TRBV6-6 | TGTGCCAGCAGTCCAGGGGGATCACGGCAGCCCCAGCATTTT | CASSPGGSRQPQHF
TRBJ2-1 | once | . | TRBV7-3 | TGTGCCAGCAGCTTAACCGGCAGGGCACATGAGCAGTTCTTC | CASSLTGRAHEQFF
TRBJ2-3 | . | . | TRBV29-1 | TGCAGCTCCCGAAGAGCTAGCACAGATACGCAGTATTTT | CSSRRASTDTQYF
TRBJ1-3 | . | . | TRBV18 | TGTGCCAGCTCACCACCGCTAGGAGGAGGGAGCTCTGGAAACACCATATATTTT | CASSPPLGGGSSGNTIYF
TRBJ1-1 | . | . | TRBV10-3 | TGTGCCATCAGTGAACAGGGCATGAACACTGAAGCTTTCTTT | CAISEQGMNTEAFF
TRBJ2-5 | . | TRBD1 | TRBV3-1/TRBV3-2 | TGTGCCAGCAGCCCGGGGACAGTAATAGATGAGACCCAGTACTTC | CASSPGTVIDETQYF
TRBJ1-3 | . | TRBD1 | TRBV2 | TGTGCCAGCAGGTTCCAGGGGGCATCTGGAAACACCATATATTTT | CASRFQGASGNTIYF
TRBJ2-5 | once | TRBD2 | TRBV9 | TGTGCCAGCAGCGTAGGGGCTAGCGGGGTCCAAGAGACCCAGTACTTC | CASSVGASGVQETQYF
TRBJ1-2 | . | . | TRBV12-2 | TGTGCAAGTCGCTGGAGGGTAAGAGATATGGGCTACACCTTC | CASRWRVRDMGYTF
TRBJ2-3 | . | . | TRBV7-9 | TGTGCCAGCAGCTCTCAACAGGGTTTCGATACGCAGTATTTT | CASSSQQGFDTQYF
TRBJ2-7 | . | . | TRBV12-3/TRBV12-4 | TGTGCCAGCAAAAAGACAGATCTTTCCGAGCAGTACTTC | CASKKTDLSEQYF
TRBJ2-7 | . | . | TRBV24-1 | TGTGCCACCAGTGACGACACATACGAGCAGTACTTC | CATSDDTYEQYF
TRBJ2-4 | . | TRBD1 | TRBV5-1 | TGCGCCAGCAGCCGGGACAGAGAGCAATTTTCTTTCCAGTACTTC | CASSRDREQFSFQYF
TRBJ2-3 | . | TRBD1 | TRBV18 | TGTGCCAGCTCACTAGGGGGCGCTGGCACAGATACGCAGTATTTT | CASSLGGAGTDTQYF
TRBJ2-3 | once | . | TRBV7-3 | TGTGCCAGCAGCTTAACCTCGGGAGAAACAGATACGCAGTATTTT | CASSLTSGETDTQYF
TRBJ2-5 | . | TRBD2 | TRBV24-1 | TGTGCCACCAGTCCACTAGCGGGGGAGACCCAGTACTTC | CATSPLAGETQYF
TRBJ1-2 | . | TRBD1 | TRBV6-7 | TGTGCCAGCCGACACAAAACGGGGACAGCGCCAGACCCCTATGGCTACACCTTC | CASRHKTGTAPDPYGYTF